This note documents a single TCR beta chain sequence. Sequencing was performed with immunoSEQ multiplex PCR; in TCRdb, only in-frame clones are kept and a portion is missing. The sample shows some 61,000 clones, around 85% of them seen only once. Time point specified: baseline, week 1 (first vaccination visit). Specified treatment: pre-vaccination baseline after standard-of-care therapy. The sample comes from a study of a mutant IDH1 vaccine in newly diagnosed glioma. Germline CDR1 reads MNHNY; CDR2 reads SVGAGI (reference sequence). The germline V and J ends were trimmed by 2 bases and 0 bases, with 8 bases remaining between them. The CDR3 spans 16 residues.

The V gene is TRBV6-6, the J gene TRBJ1-6; weak D call: TRBD1 (5 bases). Sequenced material: PBMCs, taken from a glioma patient treated with radiotherapy, temozolomide or both. This receptor was taken from a man aged 25-45 years with glioma. The CDR3: CASSYDSSSYNSPLHF. DNA of the CDR3: TGTGCCAGCAGTTACGACAGTAGCTCCTATAATTCACCCCTCCACTTT.